These 9 T cell receptor beta chains share one sample of origin, sequenced in a study of response to subunit inactivated influenza vaccine. TCRdb reprocessed the RT-PCR reads with MiXCR, giving one entry per CDR3 protein. The profile shows 500,000 to 550,000 distinct CDR3 sequences, around a quarter of them singletons. The same data also contributed to another study, on T cells expressing NK-cell markers. That source reports: For TCR beta, cDNA was produced by 5'RACE template switching with UMIs.

The sample was CD4+ T cells sorted from PBMCs, taken 12 days after vaccination. These receptors all come from a man between 45 and 60 years old who received an inactivated influenza vaccine.

This chain links TRBV11-2 with TRBJ2-2, with 11 bases that match TRBD2. CDR3 length: 16 amino acids. After removal of 5 bases from V and 7 bases from J, the junction contained 9 bases not matched to a gene. Per germline, CDR1 SGHAT and CDR2 FQNNGV. Here the CDR3 reads CASSITSGSGGGELFF. CDR3 bases: TGTGCCAGCAGCATCACTAGCGGGAGCGGTGGCGGGGAGCTGTTTTTT.

A few counts support this clonotype. This sequence joins TRBV10-3 and TRBJ2-1; tentatively, D is TRBD1 or TRBD2 (5 bases each). The CDR3 has 17 residues. Germline V CDR1 and CDR2: ENHRY, SYGVKD. Trimming left V 3 bases short and J 4 bases short, with 19 bases between. For the CDR3, the DNA is TGTGCCATCAGTGACGCGAAAGGACATAGGACTTACAATGAGCAGTTCTTC. Protein sequence: CAISDAKGHRTYNEQFF.

This clonotype occurred many times. CDR3 loop: CASKKDAGELFF. DNA for the CDR3: TGTGCCAGCAAAAAGGATGCCGGGGAGCTGTTTTTT. The rearrangement uses TRBV28 and TRBJ2-2; D is undetermined. The CDR3 extends over 12 amino acids. V dropped 7 bases and J dropped 6 bases, with 9 bases sitting between them. CDR1 is MDHEN and CDR2 is SYDVKM in the germline V gene.

This clonotype has just one count. The DNA of the CDR3 is TGTGCCAGCAGGACCGGACTAGCGGGAGTAACAGATACGCAGTATTTT. Amino acid sequence: CASRTGLAGVTDTQYF. This chain joins TRBV7-9 and TRBJ2-3; 13 nucleotides match TRBD2. Germline assignment: CDR1 SEHNR and CDR2 FQNEAQ (reference sequence). The V gene end was trimmed by 6 bases and the J gene end by 3 bases; junction bases not matched to a gene: 6. The CDR3 extends over 16 amino acids.

This clonotype was counted many times. A read error may produce the germline difference seen at one junction end. The V gene is TRBV12-3 or TRBV12-4, the J gene TRBJ1-1; D unclear. CDR3 length: 13 amino acids. The CDR3: CASSLAQNTEAFF. DNA for the CDR3: TGCGCCAGCAGCCTGGCCCAGAACACTGAAGCTTTCTTT.

This clonotype has a handful of counts. The chain links TRBV27 to TRBJ2-3; D is unresolved. The CDR3 extends over 13 amino acids. Per the germline V gene, CDR1 is MNHEY and CDR2 is SMNVEV (reference sequence). With 6 bases removed from V and 0 bases from J, the gap between germline ends came to 7 bases. This CDR3 reads CASRAWSTDTQYF. The CDR3 bases are TGTGCCAGCAGGGCTTGGAGCACAGATACGCAGTATTTT.

This clonotype was picked up a small number of times. The chain is built from TRBV6-2 or TRBV6-3 and TRBJ1-1; no firm D call. The CDR3 contains 14 residues. V was clipped by 0 bases and J by 5 bases, with 10 bases between them. Germline V lookup: CDR1 MNHEY, CDR2 SVGEGT. For the CDR3, the DNA is TGTGCCAGCAGTTACTCGATACCGGGGACTGAAGCTTTCTTT. It yields the protein CASSYSIPGTEAFF.

V and J are TRBV15 and TRBJ1-1; the D gene is possibly TRBD1 (6 bases). Germline assignment: CDR1 LNHNV and CDR2 YYDKDF (reference sequence). The CDR3 length is 14 residues. V shed 5 bases and J shed 1 base, with 11 bases lying between them. The CDR3 nucleotides read TGTGCCACCAGCGACAGGAACCAGAACACTGAAGCTTTCTTT. Protein product: CATSDRNQNTEAFF. Full variable domain (missing parts from reference TRBV15 and TRBJ1-1): DAMVIQNPRYQVTQFGKPVTLSCSQTLNHNVMYWYQQKSSQAPKLLFHYYDKDFNNEADTPDNFQSRRPNTSFCFLDIRSPGLGDTAMYLCATSDRNQNTEAFFGQGTRLTVV.

The gene calls are TRBV7-8 and TRBJ2-1; D unresolved. The V and J ends lost 2 bases and 9 bases respectively, with 14 bases between them. The CDR3 is made up of 14 amino acids. The germline gives CDR1 SGHVS, CDR2 FQNEAQ. CDR3 coding DNA: TGTGCCAGCAGCTTATTAGATAAACAGACTGAGCAGTTCTTC. It codes for CASSLLDKQTEQFF.